These 29 T cell receptor beta chains were all obtained from the same sample, sequenced in a study of cytomegalovirus exposure and HLA in healthy donors. Vbeta (60) and Jbeta (13) primers were used in the PCR. Clones were read by immunoSEQ multiplex PCR, and TCRdb kept only the in-frame ones, dropping some. The repertoire holds under 300,000 clones, about 81% seen once, with roughly 7.4% in the top ten. Input material: PBMCs. All receptors derive from a woman between 55 and 75 years old in good health and CMV-seropositive.

This clone was found once. This chain uses TRBV28 with TRBJ1-2; tentatively, D is TRBD1 (5 bases). Germline CDR1 is MDHEN and CDR2 is SYDVKM. V was clipped by 2 bases and J by 1 base, with 8 bases between them. The CDR3 spans 14 residues. The CDR3 nucleotides are TGTGCCAGCAGTTTAGTCAGGGTTAACTATGGCTACACCTTC. It translates to CASSLVRVNYGYTF.

V and J are TRBV7-8 and TRBJ2-3; TRBD1 agrees at 7 bases. J was trimmed by 5 bases and V by 5 bases; bases with no gene match: 7. The germline V gene encodes CDR1 SGHVS and CDR2 FQNEAQ. This CDR3 spans 14 amino acids. As DNA, the CDR3 is TGTGCCAGCAGCAAGGGACAGATGGTAGATACGCAGTATTTT. Translation: CASSKGQMVDTQYF.

The V and J genes are TRBV5-5 and TRBJ2-7; 14 nucleotides align to TRBD2. The CDR3 is 15 residues long. Germline-derived CDR1 and CDR2 are SGHKS and YYEKEE (reference sequence). V shed 4 bases, J shed 5 bases, and the junction held 5 bases outside the gene matches. CDR3 nucleotide sequence: TGTGCCAGCAGCCTCGGGACTAGCGGGAGCAACGAGCAGTACTTC. Translating it yields CASSLGTSGSNEQYF.

The gene calls are TRBV2 and TRBJ1-1; 9 bases align to TRBD1. The ends lost 7 bases at V and 2 bases at J; junction bases unmatched: 8. The CDR3 extends over 15 amino acids. The V gene's germline CDR1 is SNHLY and CDR2 FYNNEI. CDR3 in DNA: TGTGCCAGCAATTACAGGGGGCATAGCAACACTGAAGCTTTCTTT. The encoded protein is CASNYRGHSNTEAFF.

The chain carries TRBV4-1 and TRBJ1-2; tentative D call: TRBD1 (5 bases). This CDR3 spans 13 amino acids. Germline CDR1 MGHRA, CDR2 YSYEKL. Between the trimmed V and J ends, which lost 4 bases and 7 bases, there was a span of 13 bases. DNA of the CDR3: TGCGCCAGCAGCCTTGGGGCAGGCGGTGGCTACACCTTC. It translates to CASSLGAGGGYTF.

The J gene is TRBJ1-2, the V gene TRBV6-1; TRBD1 is a possible D gene (6 bases). Germline V gene lookup returns CDR1 MNHNS and CDR2 SASEGT. The CDR3 has 15 amino acids. V lost 6 bases and J lost 0, with 14 bases in between. The CDR3 DNA reads as TGTGCCAGCAGGGTCCAGGGGCCGACTAACTATGGCTACACCTTC. Amino acids: CASRVQGPTNYGYTF.

This clone was detected only a few times. The chain links TRBV25-1 to TRBJ2-5; the D gene is possibly TRBD1 (5 bases). Trimming removed 1 base at V and 5 bases at J, with 14 bases between. Germline assignment: CDR1 MGHDK and CDR2 SYGVNS. There are 15 residues in the CDR3. CDR3 sequence: CASSESRRVGETQYF. The CDR3 DNA is TGTGCCAGCAGTGAATCGCGCAGGGTGGGGGAGACCCAGTACTTC.

V usage is TRBV6-5 and J usage is TRBJ2-1; the match to TRBD2 covers 10 bases. J gave up 7 bases and V 4 bases, and 4 bases lay outside the gene matches. The CDR3 contains 14 residues. Germline-derived CDR1 and CDR2 are MNHEY and SVGAGI. The CDR3 region is CASSWGTSENEQFF. In DNA form, the CDR3 reads TGTGCCAGCAGTTGGGGGACTAGCGAAAATGAGCAGTTCTTC.

The V gene is TRBV7-9, the J gene TRBJ1-5, with TRBD1 identical over 9 bases. Germline V gives CDR1 SEHNR, CDR2 FQNEAQ (reference sequence). CDR3 length equals 14 residues. Trimming at V came to 6 bases and at J to 7 bases, leaving 7 bases not matched to a gene. The CDR3 loop is CASSSGQGRQPQHF. The CDR3 bases are TGTGCCAGCAGTTCAGGACAGGGGAGACAGCCCCAGCATTTT.

Only a few counts were recorded for this clone. This chain connects TRBV5-6 to TRBJ1-4; 7 positions agree with TRBD1. The germline CDR1 and CDR2 sequences are SGHDT and YYEEEE. V lost 5 bases, J lost 8 bases, and 12 bases stayed unmatched. The CDR3 totals 15 residues. The DNA of the CDR3 is TGTGCCAGCAGTTCCCTCAAGGGGGCGAGGGAAAAACTGTTTTTT. This translates into CASSSLKGAREKLFF.

The rearrangement uses TRBV7-8 and TRBJ2-2, with 9 bases fitting TRBD2. The CDR3 spans 17 residues. V lost 5 bases, J lost 3 bases, and 10 bases stayed unmatched. CDR1 and CDR2 (germline): SGHVS, FQNEAQ. The CDR3 reads CASSPRTAGGHTGELFF. The CDR3 nucleotides are TGTGCCAGCAGCCCAAGGACAGCGGGAGGTCACACCGGGGAGCTGTTTTTT.

The chain carries TRBV6-5 and TRBJ1-6, with 7 bases aligning to TRBD1. Germline CDR1 and CDR2: MNHEY and SVGAGI. Trimming cost V 4 bases and J 9 bases; bases outside gene matches: 6. The CDR3 is made up of 14 amino acids. The CDR3 protein is CASSSTGIVSPLHF. Here the CDR3 DNA reads TGTGCCAGCAGTTCGACAGGGATCGTTTCACCCCTCCACTTT.

CDR3 sequence reads: CASSLPSGGTGELFF. CDR3 coding DNA: TGTGCCAGCAGCCTTCCTAGCGGGGGCACCGGGGAGCTGTTTTTT. V and J are TRBV14 and TRBJ2-2; 10 bases align to TRBD2. This CDR3 has 15 amino acids. The germline V gene encodes CDR1 SGHDN and CDR2 FVKESK. Trimming removed 4 bases from V and 4 bases from J; junction bases left unmatched: 3.

V gene TRBV7-9 combines with J gene TRBJ1-4; no definite D call. The germline gives CDR1 SEHNR, CDR2 FQNEAQ (reference sequence). V gave up 5 bases and J gave up 0 bases, with 13 bases separating them. CDR3 size: 16 residues. CDR3 protein: CASSPSGPTTNEKLFF. The CDR3 nucleotides read TGTGCCAGCAGCCCCAGCGGGCCAACAACTAATGAAAAACTGTTTTTT.

The rearrangement uses TRBV4-1 and TRBJ2-1; 7 bases are a match to TRBD2. CDR1 MGHRA and CDR2 YSYEKL come from the germline V gene. The J segment lost 10 bases and the V segment lost 8 bases, leaving 5 bases of the junction unmatched. The CDR3 totals 11 residues. For the CDR3, the DNA is TGCGCCAGCGGACCCGGGGGGGAGCAGTTCTTC. It codes for CASGPGGEQFF.

CDR3 nucleotide sequence: TGTGCCAGCAGTGAAGTTCAGGGAAGCTCTGGAAACACCATATATTTT. Its protein is CASSEVQGSSGNTIYF. V and J are TRBV6-1 and TRBJ1-3, with D perhaps matching TRBD1 (5 bases). There are 16 residues in the CDR3. From germline, CDR1 is MNHNS and CDR2 SASEGT. Trimming left V 1 base short and J 0 bases short, with 10 bases between.

V usage is TRBV5-1 and J usage is TRBJ2-7, with 14 bases lining up with TRBD2. This CDR3 spans 15 amino acids. The J segment lost 6 bases and the V segment lost 4 bases, leaving 6 bases of the junction unmatched. The V gene's germline CDR1 is SGHRS and CDR2 YFSETQ. CDR3 protein: CASSPTSGRALEQYF. In DNA, the CDR3 is TGCGCCAGCAGCCCGACTAGCGGGAGGGCCCTCGAGCAGTACTTC.

This chain uses TRBV2 with TRBJ2-1, with 9 bases lining up with TRBD2. CDR3 length: 15 residues. V trimming: 6 bases; J trimming: 8 bases; junction bases outside the gene matches: 11. Germline-derived CDR1 and CDR2 are SNHLY and FYNNEI. The DNA for the CDR3 is TGTGCCAGCAGCGACAGGAGCGGGAGGACGTATGAGCAGTTCTTC. Translating it yields CASSDRSGRTYEQFF.

V is TRBV28 and J is TRBJ2-7; 13 positions match TRBD2. CDR3 size: 15 residues. CDR1 and CDR2 (germline): MDHEN, SYDVKM. The V and J ends lost 5 bases and 2 bases, in that order; junction bases with no gene match: 3. CDR3 residues: CASSITSGRAYEQYF. Written as DNA, the CDR3 is TGTGCCAGCAGTATAACTAGCGGGAGGGCCTACGAGCAGTACTTC.

Concerning this clone itself: Compared with germline, one end of the junction differs, possibly owing to a read error. The V gene is TRBV7-9, the J gene TRBJ2-7; 10 bases line up with TRBD1. This CDR3 is built from 14 residues. Germline values: CDR1 SEHNR, CDR2 FQNEAQ (reference sequence). The CDR3 bases are TGTTCCAGCAATCTCGGGACAGGGGACTACGAGCAGTACTTC. Translation: CSSNLGTGDYEQYF.

This clone was counted between two and nine times. J is TRBJ2-7 and V is TRBV9, with D perhaps TRBD2 (5 bases). The CDR3 has 15 residues. Germline V gene data show CDR1 as SGDLS and CDR2 as YYNGEE. Trimming cost V 0 bases and J 2 bases, with 12 bases left between them. This CDR3 is CASSVGAAGTYEQYF. CDR3 in DNA: TGTGCCAGCAGCGTAGGGGCGGCGGGTACCTACGAGCAGTACTTC.

This sequence joins TRBV10-3 and TRBJ2-6, with 7 nucleotides matching TRBD1. The CDR3 is 16 residues long. Germline-derived CDR1 and CDR2 are ENHRY and SYGVKD. V trimming: 5 bases; J trimming: 2 bases; junction bases outside the gene matches: 6. As DNA, the CDR3 is TGTGCCATCAGTCTTGAAGGGGGCGCTGGGGCCAACGTCCTGACTTTC. Encoded protein: CAISLEGGAGANVLTF.

This chain joins TRBV19 and TRBJ2-2; 9 bases agree with TRBD1. Unmatched junction bases numbered 14, after V lost 6 bases and J lost 6 bases. The CDR3 spans 17 residues. Germline CDR1 and CDR2: LNHDA and SQIVND (reference sequence). CDR3 sequence reads: CASRSLLGQGTPGELFF. CDR3 DNA: TGTGCCAGTAGATCCCTTTTAGGACAGGGGACTCCCGGGGAGCTGTTTTTT.

The chain has TRBV10-3 and TRBJ2-7; 8 bases line up with TRBD1. The V segment lost 7 bases and the J segment 6 bases; nucleotides outside the gene matches: 8. The germline V gene has CDR1 ENHRY and CDR2 SYGVKD. The CDR3 contains 13 residues. CDR3: CAITHDRGGEQYF. The CDR3 region has the DNA TGTGCCATCACCCACGACAGGGGCGGCGAGCAGTACTTC.

J is TRBJ2-5 and V is TRBV6-1, with 9 bases that match TRBD1. Judging by the DNA end, TRBJ2-7 fits better; the J call may be wrong. Germline values: CDR1 MNHNS, CDR2 SASEGT. The CDR3 extends over 16 amino acids. CDR3 loop: CASSELGTGRLYEQYF. The CDR3 nucleotides read TGTGCCAGCAGTGAGCTGGGGACAGGGAGGCTCTACGAGCAGTACTTC.

This clone was recorded a few times. The chain is built from TRBV10-2 and TRBJ2-7; 7 bases are shared with TRBD2. With V trimmed by 7 bases and J by 0 bases, 3 bases remained unmatched. Germline V gene data show CDR1 as WSHSY and CDR2 as SAAADI. The CDR3 spans 13 residues. In DNA form, the CDR3 reads TGCGCCAGCATGCGGGAGAGCTCCTACGAGCAGTACTTC. As protein: CASMRESSYEQYF.

The chain employs TRBV4-1 and TRBJ2-7; the match to TRBD2 covers 11 bases. V was clipped by 6 bases and J by 1 base; unmatched bases: 8. Germline V lookup: CDR1 MGHRA, CDR2 YSYEKL. The CDR3 consists of 16 residues. CDR3 bases: TGCGCCAGCAGGCCGAGCGGGACTAGCGGATCCTACGAGCAGTACTTC. It specifies CASRPSGTSGSYEQYF.

The chain employs TRBV5-4 and TRBJ2-2; 12 bases are a match to TRBD2. Germline V CDR1 and CDR2: SGHNT, YYREEE (reference sequence). The CDR3 length is 16 residues. V trimming: 4 bases; J trimming: 6 bases; junction bases outside the gene matches: 7. In DNA, the CDR3 is TGTGCCAGCAGCATTCCTAGCGGGAGGGCCCCCGGGGAGCTGTTTTTT. The encoded protein is CASSIPSGRAPGELFF.

This clone was found a few times. Here the CDR3 DNA reads TGTGCCAGTACCCCCAGGGGGACAGTACTCAATCAGCCCCAGCATTTT. Protein sequence: CASTPRGTVLNQPQHF. The chain links TRBV19 to TRBJ1-5; 7 positions match TRBD1. Germline CDR1 and CDR2: LNHDA and SQIVND (reference sequence). Trimming cost V 7 bases and J 3 bases; bases outside gene matches: 12. This CDR3 is 16 amino acids long. The variable domain in full, completed from reference TRBV19 and TRBJ1-5, reads DGGITQSPKYLFRKEGQNVTLSCEQNLNHDAMYWYRQDPGQGLRLIYYSQIVNDFQKGDIAEGYSVSREKKESFPLTVTSAQKNPTAFYLCASTPRGTVLNQPQHFGDGTRLSIL.